This TCR beta chain was sequenced during a study of blood T cell repertoires in COVID-19. Across the whole study: Some COVID-19 samples were acute and others convalescent; all came from the United States, Italy and Spain. PBMCs, B-cell-depleted T cells, or T cells provided the cDNA or gDNA that made up the material.

Trimming shortened V by 1 base and J by 6 bases, and 10 bases separated the two germline ends. CDR3 length: 14 amino acids. Germline lookup yields CDR1 LGHDT and CDR2 YNNKEL (reference sequence). Authors' analysis steps: Counts of nucleated cells, estimated from reference gene primer amplification, were obtained. The data were produced by immunoSEQ multiplex PCR, yet TCRdb's version contains in-frame clones alone and is incomplete. The V and J calls and clone size were taken over from that table, and D and trimming were inferred from the DNA. The table includes 150,000 to 160,000 clones, 85% to 90% detected once.

The TCR sequence derives from a woman between 40 and 50 years old with acute or convalescent COVID-19. The material sequenced was peripheral blood. This chain joins TRBV3-1 (or the pseudogene TRBV3-2) and TRBJ2-4, with D unresolved. Written as DNA, the CDR3 is TGTGCCAGCAGCCAAGGGTCCAGGTCAAACATTCAGTACTTC. The encoded protein is CASSQGSRSNIQYF.